These 27 T cell receptor beta chains came from one sample sequenced in a study of cytomegalovirus exposure and HLA in healthy donors. This PCR relied on a set of 60 Vbeta primers and 13 Jbeta primers. Profiling relied on immunoSEQ multiplex PCR, and the TCRdb table lists in-frame clones only, not all of them. Altogether around 170,000 clones are present, roughly 70% being singletons, with the ten largest covering roughly 1.6%. The material sequenced was PBMCs. Every receptor here comes from a girl between 5 and 17 years old in good health and CMV-seronegative.

V usage is TRBV6-6 and J usage is TRBJ1-1; D unresolved. Between the trimmed V and J ends, which lost 2 bases and 0 bases, there was a span of 10 bases. Germline V lookup: CDR1 MNHNY, CDR2 SVGAGI (reference sequence). The CDR3 totals 15 residues. CDR3 bases: TGTGCCAGCAGTTACCTGTGGGCCCTGAACACTGAAGCTTTCTTT. It yields the protein CASSYLWALNTEAFF.

This clone came up a few times. The V and J genes are TRBV13 and TRBJ2-7; TRBD1 agrees at 8 bases. Germline V lookup: CDR1 PRHDT, CDR2 FYEKMQ (reference sequence). With 5 bases clipped from V and 3 bases from J, the junction kept 9 bases outside the gene matches. The CDR3 length is 15 residues. This chain's CDR3 is CASSGRTGSNYEQYF. The DNA for the CDR3 is TGTGCCAGCAGCGGACGGACAGGGAGCAACTACGAGCAGTACTTC.

The chain links TRBV19 to TRBJ1-2; D gene unclear. With 7 bases removed from V and 8 bases from J, the gap between germline ends came to 17 bases. The CDR3 length is 13 residues. Germline CDR1 and CDR2: LNHDA and SQIVND (reference sequence). CDR3 sequence (DNA): TGTGCCAGTACCCCGGGTCCCTCGGTAGGCTACACCTTC. Its protein is CASTPGPSVGYTF.

The J gene is TRBJ1-4, the V gene TRBV5-4; possibly TRBD1 for D (6 bases). Germline V gene data show CDR1 as SGHNT and CDR2 as YYREEE (reference sequence). This CDR3 region has 18 residues. V was shortened by 0 bases and J by 8 bases, with 23 bases between the two germline ends. The CDR3 loop is CASSLGGAQGGSREKLFF. The CDR3 region has the DNA TGTGCCAGCAGCTTGGGGGGAGCACAGGGTGGCTCAAGGGAAAAACTGTTTTTT.

This chain connects TRBV15 to TRBJ1-2; D might be TRBD1 (5 bases). Germline CDR1 LNHNV, CDR2 YYDKDF (reference sequence). The CDR3 is made up of 14 amino acids. The V gene lost 3 bases and the J gene lost 6 bases, with 14 bases spanning the gap. CDR3 protein: CATSRNRGGHGYTF. The DNA of the CDR3 is TGTGCCACCAGCAGGAATAGGGGAGGTCATGGCTACACCTTC.

This clone was recorded only once. The CDR3 loop is CASSMIGRSRDEQYF. The CDR3 bases are TGTGCCAGTAGTATGATCGGCAGGTCCAGAGACGAGCAGTACTTC. The chain has TRBV19 and TRBJ2-7; no clear D gene. V was cut by 3 bases and J by 5 bases, with 17 bases left in between. Germline loops: CDR1 LNHDA, CDR2 SQIVND (reference sequence). This CDR3 region has 15 residues.

This clone was observed a few times. The rearrangement joins TRBV6-1 to TRBJ2-2, with unresolved D. Germline CDR1 and CDR2: MNHNS and SASEGT. The CDR3 loop spans 16 amino acids. Trimming removed 2 bases at V and 1 base at J, with 11 bases between. In DNA, the CDR3 is TGTGCCAGCAGTGAAACGGTAGTAATGAACACCGGGGAGCTGTTTTTT. Residues: CASSETVVMNTGELFF.

This clone was detected a few times. The rearrangement uses TRBV2 and TRBJ2-7; D is possibly TRBD2 (5 bases). There are 13 residues in the CDR3. Germline V CDR1 and CDR2: SNHLY, FYNNEI. Trimming pared 6 bases from V and 7 bases from J, leaving 16 bases between. The CDR3 sequence: CASRSGPGGEQYF. The DNA for the CDR3 is TGTGCCAGCAGGTCTGGGCCCGGAGGTGAGCAGTACTTC.

The chain employs TRBV5-6 and TRBJ1-1; the D gene is possibly TRBD1 (5 bases). V was pared by 0 bases and J by 4 bases, with 7 bases between. Germline V gene data show CDR1 as SGHDT and CDR2 as YYEEEE. There are 13 residues in the CDR3. For the CDR3, the DNA is TGTGCCAGCAGCTTGGACAGGCCCACTGAAGCTTTCTTT. This codes for CASSLDRPTEAFF.

On this clone itself: An end of the junction does not agree with germline; a read error may underlie this. J is TRBJ2-3 and V is TRBV7-7; TRBD2 is a possible D gene (5 bases). The germline V gene has CDR1 SSHAT and CDR2 FNYEAQ (reference sequence). The CDR3 sequence is 14 residues long. This chain's CDR3 is CASSLSPEGDTQYF. Written as DNA, the CDR3 is TGTGCTAGCAGCTTATCTCCCGAGGGAGATACGCAGTATTTT.

The V call is TRBV29-1, the J call TRBJ2-4, with D possibly being TRBD2 (7 bases). CDR1 is SQVTM, CDR2 ANQGSEA, per germline. V lost 4 bases, J lost 2 bases, and 15 bases lay in between. The CDR3 contains 15 residues. The CDR3 sequence: CSVVGEGGSKNIQYF. As DNA, the CDR3 is TGCAGCGTTGTGGGGGAGGGGGGCTCCAAAAACATTCAGTACTTC.

This rearrangement joins TRBV5-6 to TRBJ1-5; D not certain. This CDR3 region has 13 residues. Trimming removed 0 bases at V and 9 bases at J, with 10 bases between. CDR1 and CDR2 from the germline V gene are SGHDT and YYEEEE. DNA for the CDR3: TGTGCCAGCAGCTTGGCCAGGTTAGGGCCCCAGCATTTT. It specifies CASSLARLGPQHF.

The V and J genes are TRBV5-1 and TRBJ2-1, with 11 bases matching TRBD2. Losses at the gene ends were 2 bases for V and 16 bases for J; bases not matched to a gene: 2. The CDR3 totals 11 residues. CDR1 is SGHRS, CDR2 YFSETQ, per germline. Here the CDR3 reads CASSFSGGAFF. CDR3 sequence (DNA): TGCGCCAGCAGCTTTAGCGGGGGGGCCTTCTTC.

In the case of this clone: Distinct nucleotide sequences in the sample also encode this CDR3. CDR3 sequence: CSVRGSYEQYF. The CDR3 DNA reads TGCAGCGTGAGGGGGTCCTACGAGCAGTACTTC. This chain uses TRBV29-1 with TRBJ2-7, with D maybe TRBD1 (6 bases). The CDR3 is 11 residues long. The V end lost 6 bases, the J end lost 1 base, and 7 bases lay between the germline ends. Germline values: CDR1 SQVTM, CDR2 ANQGSEA.

The chain recombines TRBV27 with TRBJ2-3, with 9 bases that match TRBD2. The CDR3 has 14 residues. Germline values: CDR1 MNHEY, CDR2 SMNVEV (reference sequence). J lost 4 bases, V lost 6 bases, and 5 bases had no gene match. The CDR3 DNA reads as TGTGCCAGCAGATTAGCGGGGGCAGCAGATACGCAGTATTTT. This translates into CASRLAGAADTQYF.

This chain joins TRBV5-4 and TRBJ2-7; 8 bases match TRBD2. The length of the CDR3 is 18 residues. Losses at the gene ends were 4 bases for V and 3 bases for J; bases not matched to a gene: 18. Germline V gene lookup returns CDR1 SGHNT and CDR2 YYREEE (reference sequence). CDR3 residues: CASSVDRGGGSLFYEQYF. CDR3 bases: TGTGCCAGCAGCGTCGATCGGGGCGGGGGGAGCCTTTTCTACGAGCAGTACTTC.

The table lists this clone with a few counts. J is TRBJ1-6 and V is TRBV27, with D hard to call. CDR3 length: 17 amino acids. Trimming stripped 5 bases from V and 2 bases from J, with 16 bases between. The germline gives CDR1 MNHEY, CDR2 SMNVEV (reference sequence). CDR3 loop: CASSADPGWAYNSPLHF. The CDR3 DNA sequence: TGTGCCAGCAGTGCGGACCCGGGGTGGGCCTATAATTCACCCCTCCACTTT.

The gene calls are TRBV6-6 and TRBJ2-1, with TRBD2 as a possible D gene (7 bases). The germline V gene has CDR1 MNHNY and CDR2 SVGAGI (reference sequence). The V end lost 10 bases, the J end lost 10 bases, and 17 bases lay between the germline ends. There are 12 residues in the CDR3. The CDR3 coding sequence is TGTGCCACCTTGGGGGGGCAAGGAGAGCAGTTCTTC. As protein: CATLGGQGEQFF.

V gene TRBV7-9 combines with J gene TRBJ1-2; 9 bases fit TRBD1. CDR1 is SEHNR and CDR2 is FQNEAQ in the germline V gene (reference sequence). The CDR3 is made up of 14 amino acids. The ends lost 5 bases at V and 6 bases at J; junction bases unmatched: 7. This CDR3 reads CASSLGQGMNGYTF. CDR3 nucleotide sequence: TGTGCCAGCAGCCTTGGACAGGGGATGAATGGCTACACCTTC.

The chain links TRBV6-5 to TRBJ1-1; no reliable D call. The V and J ends lost 7 bases and 5 bases respectively, with 14 bases between them. Germline-derived CDR1 and CDR2 are MNHEY and SVGAGI. The length of the CDR3 is 13 residues. CDR3 region: CASTTTGGTEAFF. CDR3 coding DNA: TGTGCCAGCACTACCACGGGAGGGACTGAAGCTTTCTTT.

The rearrangement links TRBV5-1 to TRBJ2-3; D perhaps matches TRBD1 (6 bases). CDR1 and CDR2 from the germline V gene are SGHRS and YFSETQ. The length of the CDR3 is 14 residues. Deletions cut 4 bases from V and 4 bases from J, with 13 bases between. The CDR3 region is CASSMGQGADTQYF. The DNA of the CDR3 is TGCGCCAGCAGCATGGGACAAGGGGCAGATACGCAGTATTTT.

This clone was seen a single time. The chain couples TRBV4-1 to TRBJ1-1; no clear D. CDR1 is MGHRA, CDR2 YSYEKL, per germline. The V and J ends lost 1 base and 1 base respectively, with 10 bases between them. The CDR3 is 15 residues long. CDR3 DNA sequence: TGCGCCAGCAGCCAAGCCCGGTTTGCGAACACTGAAGCTTTCTTT. Amino acids: CASSQARFANTEAFF.

V gene TRBV5-1 combines with J gene TRBJ2-2, with 10 bases identical to TRBD1. CDR3 size: 16 residues. With 4 bases clipped from V and 6 bases from J, the junction kept 9 bases outside the gene matches. CDR1 and CDR2 from the germline V gene are SGHRS and YFSETQ. The CDR3 nucleotides read TGCGCCAGCAGCATTATAGGACAGGGGGGGCCCGGGGAGCTGTTTTTT. This gives the protein CASSIIGQGGPGELFF.

This clone was picked up a small number of times. The chain carries TRBV28 and TRBJ2-6, with D perhaps TRBD2 (5 bases). CDR3 size: 15 residues. CDR1 is MDHEN and CDR2 is SYDVKM in the germline V gene. Trimming took off 6 bases at V and 2 bases at J, with 11 bases between the two ends. The CDR3, as DNA: TGTGCCAGCAGAACCTGGACTGCTGGGGCCAACGTCCTGACTTTC. This gives the protein CASRTWTAGANVLTF.

With respect to this clone: Mismatch with germline at one junction end may stem from a read error. The chain is built from TRBV5-4 and TRBJ2-1; perhaps TRBD2 as D (6 bases). This CDR3 has 14 residues. Germline CDR1 is SGHNT and CDR2 is YYREEE (reference sequence). CDR3 bases: TGTGCCAGCAGCTTGGATGGTGGCCAGGAGGGGTGGGTCTTC. Translated: CASSLDGGQEGWVF.

The rearrangement links TRBV27 to TRBJ1-5, with TRBD1 as a possible D gene (6 bases). The CDR3 totals 13 residues. V lost 5 bases and J 6 bases, leaving 11 bases between the germline ends. Germline-derived CDR1 and CDR2 are MNHEY and SMNVEV (reference sequence). The CDR3 reads CASSRGFAQPQHF. In DNA form, the CDR3 reads TGTGCCAGCAGTAGGGGGTTCGCTCAGCCCCAGCATTTT.

The chain recombines TRBV5-1 with TRBJ1-2; TRBD1 aligns across 8 bases. The CDR3 is 13 amino acids. Unmatched junction bases numbered 2, after V lost 4 bases and J lost 3 bases. Germline CDR1 reads SGHRS; CDR2 reads YFSETQ. The CDR3 protein is CASSGQGDYGYTF. For the CDR3, the DNA is TGCGCCAGCAGCGGACAGGGTGACTATGGCTACACCTTC.